Following are 19 T cell receptor beta chains from one sample sequenced in a study of blood T cell repertoires in COVID-19. Generated by immunoSEQ multiplex PCR, the TCRdb table keeps only in-frame clones and is missing some. The data hold hundreds of thousands of clones, with roughly 90% observed a single time. What was sequenced was peripheral blood. These receptor sequences come from a woman aged 70-85 years with COVID-19, enrolled during active disease.

For this clone: Other DNA sequences in the sample encode the same CDR3. The J gene is TRBJ2-5, the V gene TRBV6-5; 7 positions match TRBD1. Trimming removed 4 bases from V and 7 bases from J; junction bases left unmatched: 0. There are 11 residues in the CDR3. Germline V lookup: CDR1 MNHEY, CDR2 SVGAGI. For the CDR3, the DNA is TGTGCCAGCAGTTCAGGGGGGACCCAGTACTTC. Residues: CASSSGGTQYF.

This clone appeared once. V usage is TRBV3-1 (or the pseudogene TRBV3-2) and J usage is TRBJ2-1; 8 bases align to TRBD2. CDR1 and CDR2 from the germline V gene are LGHDT and YNNKEL (reference sequence). The CDR3 extends over 16 amino acids. V shed 5 bases and J 3 bases; nucleotides not matched to a gene: 9. The CDR3 nucleotides are TGTGCCAGCAGCTCAGCGGGAGCGGGGGTCTACAATGAGCAGTTCTTC. Translated: CASSSAGAGVYNEQFF.

The gene calls are TRBV19 and TRBJ2-7; TRBD1 matches at 11 bases. The CDR3 covers 14 residues. J lost 4 bases, V lost 6 bases, and 5 bases had no gene match. Germline lookup yields CDR1 LNHDA and CDR2 SQIVND (reference sequence). The CDR3 is CASSSGTGGYEQYF. The CDR3 DNA reads as TGTGCCAGTAGCTCCGGGACAGGGGGGTACGAGCAGTACTTC.

This chain uses TRBV24-1 with TRBJ2-2; D is unclear. Germline CDR1 reads KGHDR; CDR2 reads SFDVKD. The CDR3 totals 14 residues. V lost 3 bases and J 3 bases, leaving 7 bases between the germline ends. The CDR3 loop is CATSDPRDTGELFF. Here the CDR3 DNA reads TGTGCCACCAGTGATCCGAGAGACACCGGGGAGCTGTTTTTT.

The V gene is TRBV21-1, the J gene TRBJ1-5. TRBV21-1 is deemed a pseudogene. CDR3 length: 19 amino acids. CDR3 amino acids: CASSFLGGGNNTGNQPQHF. As DNA, the CDR3 is TGTGCCAGCAGCTTCTTAGGAGGAGGGAATAATACGGGCAATCAGCCCCAGCATTTT.

This rearrangement joins TRBV18 to TRBJ1-1; D ambiguous. CDR3 length: 17 amino acids. The ends were cut back, 3 bases at V and 0 bases at J, with 17 bases in the middle. Germline V CDR1 and CDR2: KGHSH, LQKENI. The CDR3 loop reads CASSPSMGSSMNTEAFF. CDR3 coding DNA: TGTGCCAGCTCACCGAGTATGGGCTCAAGTATGAACACTGAAGCTTTCTTT.

The rearrangement links TRBV5-4 to TRBJ1-2; 7 bases agree with TRBD1. The junction had 2 bases not matched to a gene; V was cut back by 0 bases and J by 0 bases. This CDR3 spans 15 amino acids. Germline V CDR1 and CDR2: SGHNT, YYREEE (reference sequence). The CDR3 reads CASSLGQGANYGYTF. CDR3 DNA: TGTGCCAGCAGCTTGGGCCAGGGGGCTAACTATGGCTACACCTTC. The full variable domain, its missing parts supplied by reference TRBV5-4 and TRBJ1-2, is ETGVTQSPTHLIKTRGQQVTLRCSSQSGHNTVSWYQQALGQGPQFIFQYYREEENGRGNFPPRFSGLQFPNYSSELNVNALELDDSALYLCASSLGQGANYGYTFGSGTRLTVV.

The genes are TRBV4-3 and TRBJ2-1; a possible D gene is TRBD2 (5 bases). V was clipped by 5 bases and J by 9 bases, with 17 bases between them. From germline, CDR1 is LGHNA and CDR2 YSLEER. The CDR3 has 14 amino acids. The CDR3 DNA follows: TGCGCCAGCAGCTCTATATTACTAGTGGGTGAGCAGTTCTTC. It codes for CASSSILLVGEQFF.

The chain recombines TRBV5-1 with TRBJ1-2; D gene uncertain. V was pared by 2 bases and J by 9 bases, with 23 bases between. CDR1 is SGHRS, CDR2 YFSETQ, per germline. CDR3 length: 16 amino acids. The DNA of the CDR3 is TGCGCCAGCAGCTTCGCCGGGTACCGAGGAGGAGGAAGCTACACCTTC. Protein: CASSFAGYRGGGSYTF.

V is TRBV2 and J is TRBJ1-2; 10 nucleotides agree with TRBD1. The CDR3 length is 15 residues. In germline, CDR1 is SNHLY, CDR2 FYNNEI. V was pared by 5 bases and J by 6 bases, with 9 bases of the junction left unmatched. CDR3 loop: CASSHEGTGDHGYTF. The CDR3 DNA is TGTGCCAGCAGTCACGAAGGGACAGGGGATCATGGCTACACCTTC.

The rearrangement uses TRBV7-9 and TRBJ2-3, with 7 bases that match TRBD2. The CDR3 is 18 amino acids. Germline V gene sequence: CDR1 SEHNR, CDR2 FQNEAQ (reference sequence). With V trimmed by 3 bases and J by 2 bases, 14 bases remained unmatched. This CDR3 is CASSLGSYREAVTDTQYF. CDR3 DNA sequence: TGTGCCAGCAGCTTGGGATCGTACCGGGAGGCGGTCACAGATACGCAGTATTTT.

A single count supports this clone. The CDR3 is CASSISSQGVSYGYTF. CDR3 nucleotides: TGTGCCAGTAGTATCTCCTCACAGGGAGTTAGCTATGGCTACACCTTC. J is TRBJ1-2 and V is TRBV19, with D possibly matching TRBD1 (6 bases). Per germline, CDR1 LNHDA and CDR2 SQIVND (reference sequence). V lost 3 bases and J lost 4, with 18 bases in between. The CDR3 contains 16 residues. Full variable domain (missing parts from reference TRBV19 and TRBJ1-2): DGGITQSPKYLFRKEGQNVTLSCEQNLNHDAMYWYRQDPGQGLRLIYYSQIVNDFQKGDIAEGYSVSREKKESFPLTVTSAQKNPTAFYLCASSISSQGVSYGYTFGSGTRLTVV.

In its sample, this clone was seen once. The rearrangement links TRBV2 to TRBJ2-7; the D is unclear. The CDR3 runs 13 residues. The ends were cut back, 7 bases at V and 3 bases at J, with 13 bases in the middle. Germline V gene sequence: CDR1 SNHLY, CDR2 FYNNEI. The CDR3 DNA follows: TGTGCCAGCATAAGCTCTGCTGTCTACGAGCAGTACTTC. As protein: CASISSAVYEQYF.

The chain recombines TRBV9 with TRBJ2-1, with TRBD1 matching 8 bases. The germline V gene has CDR1 SGDLS and CDR2 YYNGEE. V shed 4 bases, J shed 6 bases, and the junction held 9 bases outside the gene matches. The CDR3 length is 15 residues. The CDR3 DNA reads as TGTGCCAGCAGCATCTCCCAGGGGGCCACCAATGAGCAGTTCTTC. Protein product: CASSISQGATNEQFF.

The chain recombines TRBV24-1 with TRBJ2-2, with TRBD1 as a possible D gene (5 bases). Germline V gene data show CDR1 as KGHDR and CDR2 as SFDVKD. The ends were cut back, 4 bases at V and 0 bases at J, with 11 bases in the middle. The CDR3 runs to 16 residues. CDR3 loop: CATSDPRAPNTGELFF. DNA for the CDR3: TGTGCCACCAGTGACCCCAGGGCACCGAACACCGGGGAGCTGTTTTTT.

The gene calls are TRBV5-8 and TRBJ1-4; TRBD1 matches 9 bases. Germline V CDR1 and CDR2: SGHTS, YDEGEE. V trimming: 4 bases; J trimming: 5 bases; junction bases outside the gene matches: 3. The length of the CDR3 is 14 residues. CDR3 coding DNA: TGTGCCAGCAGCGGAGGACAGGGGAATGAAAAACTGTTTTTT. This codes for CASSGGQGNEKLFF.

The rearrangement uses TRBV5-1 and TRBJ2-3, with D perhaps matching TRBD2 (5 bases). Looked up from germline, CDR1 is SGHRS and CDR2 is YFSETQ. Trimming took off 0 bases at V and 0 bases at J, with 11 bases between the two ends. The CDR3 is 16 residues long. CDR3 protein: CASSLGGVASTDTQYF. The CDR3 DNA reads TGCGCCAGCAGCTTGGGGGGAGTCGCTAGCACAGATACGCAGTATTTT.

This clone occurred once. V is TRBV7-6 and J is TRBJ2-2, with D perhaps matching TRBD1 (5 bases). The CDR3 runs to 16 residues. V lost 0 bases, J lost 2 bases, and 10 bases lay in between. The germline V gene encodes CDR1 SGHVS and CDR2 FNYEAQ. CDR3 in DNA: TGTGCCAGCAGCTTAGCGCCCCAGGGAAACACCGGGGAGCTGTTTTTT. Encoded protein: CASSLAPQGNTGELFF. Drawing the rest from reference TRBV7-6 and TRBJ2-2, the complete variable domain is GAGVSQSPRYKVTKRGQDVALRCDPISGHVSLYWYRQALGQGPEFLTYFNYEAQQDKSGLPNDRFSAERPEGSISTLTIQRTEQRDSAMYRCASSLAPQGNTGELFFGEGSRLTVL.

The chain combines TRBV5-1 with TRBJ2-1, with 9 bases fitting TRBD2. V trimming: 4 bases; J trimming: 7 bases; junction bases outside the gene matches: 9. The CDR3 runs to 15 residues. CDR1 is SGHRS and CDR2 is YFSETQ in the germline V gene. CDR3 in DNA: TGCGCCAGCAGCGGCGGGGGGGCCGGAGGGAATGAGCAGTTCTTC. Encoded protein: CASSGGGAGGNEQFF.